This paragraph reports one TCR beta chain. Its cognate antigen is unknown. The data stem from a study of OX40 agonist ivuxolimab in advanced cancers. Study in general: Of mixed ages from about 20 to 80 and averaging about 65 years, the group was over 80% male. Study-wide points: Which antigen the expanded peripheral T cells recognized is unknown. Some of the lowest clonal expansion was seen in partial responders at 0.1-3.0 mg/kg.

The data were produced by immunoSEQ multiplex PCR, yet TCRdb's version contains in-frame clones alone and is incomplete. This sample carries about 18,000 clones, 65% to 85% of them seen once, and the ten largest clones take 35% to 50%. CDR3 length equals 15 residues. The germline V gene has CDR1 MDHEN and CDR2 SYDVKM. V lost 6 bases and J lost 6; bases outside the gene matches: 13. The chain recombines TRBV28 with TRBJ1-2; TRBD1 matches 7 bases. Sequencing used CD4+ or CD8+ T cells sorted from blood, obtained in a trial of the OX40 agonist ivuxolimab. The receptor's source is an adult with an advanced solid tumor such as melanoma, head and neck, liver or kidney cancer. CDR3 amino acids: CASRPFGRGADGYTF. The CDR3 DNA reads as TGTGCCAGCAGACCATTCGGCAGGGGGGCGGATGGCTACACCTTC.